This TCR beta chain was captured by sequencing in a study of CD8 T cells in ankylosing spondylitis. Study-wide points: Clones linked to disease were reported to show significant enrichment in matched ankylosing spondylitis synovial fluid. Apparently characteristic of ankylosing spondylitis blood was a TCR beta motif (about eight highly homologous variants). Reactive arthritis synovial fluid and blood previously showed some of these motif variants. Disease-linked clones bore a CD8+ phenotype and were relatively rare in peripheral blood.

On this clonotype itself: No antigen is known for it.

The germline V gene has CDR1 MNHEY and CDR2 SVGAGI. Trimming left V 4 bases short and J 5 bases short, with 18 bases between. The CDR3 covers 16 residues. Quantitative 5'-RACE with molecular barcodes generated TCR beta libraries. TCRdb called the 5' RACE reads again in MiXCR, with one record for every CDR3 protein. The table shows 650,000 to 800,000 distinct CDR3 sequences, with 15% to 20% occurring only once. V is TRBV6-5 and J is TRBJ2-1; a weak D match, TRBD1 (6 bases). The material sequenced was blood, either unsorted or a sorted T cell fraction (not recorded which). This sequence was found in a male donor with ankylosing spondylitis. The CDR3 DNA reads TGTGCCAGCAGTTCGGAAGGGCAGGGGCACCACAATGAGCAGTTCTTC. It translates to CASSSEGQGHHNEQFF.